The 14 T cell receptor beta chains given below trace back to one sample, sequenced in a study of beta chain features in type 1 diabetes. Expressed TCRB transcripts were sequenced because the isolated RNA had all been reverse transcribed beforehand. Using immunoSEQ multiplex PCR, the repertoire was profiled, and TCRdb retains in-frame clones only, with some absent. The sample records more than 300,000 clones, about 14% being singletons. Input material: naive CD4+ T cells from blood. The receptors derive from a woman aged 18-35 years in good health.

This clone was detected a few times. V and J are TRBV2 and TRBJ2-1; 10 bases match TRBD1. The CDR3 extends over 16 amino acids. With V trimmed by 7 bases and J by 4 bases, 10 bases remained unmatched. Germline loops: CDR1 SNHLY, CDR2 FYNNEI. The CDR3 reads CASTETGGGRYNEQFF. CDR3 sequence (DNA): TGTGCCAGCACTGAGACAGGGGGCGGGAGGTACAATGAGCAGTTCTTC.

Turning to this clone: Other DNA variants within this sample encode the same CDR3. This rearrangement joins TRBV27 to TRBJ2-5, with 7 nucleotides matching TRBD1. The CDR3 contains 12 residues. The ends lost 4 bases at V and 5 bases at J; junction bases unmatched: 1. Germline CDR1 is MNHEY and CDR2 is SMNVEV (reference sequence). For the CDR3, the DNA is TGTGCCAGCAGTTACAGGGGTGAGACCCAGTACTTC. As protein: CASSYRGETQYF.

J is TRBJ1-1 and V is TRBV29-1, with D hard to call. The CDR3 is made up of 12 amino acids. CDR1 and CDR2 from the germline V gene are SQVTM and ANQGSEA. The V gene lost 4 bases and the J gene lost 1 base, with 7 bases spanning the gap. The CDR3 loop is CSVVRQNTEAFF. The CDR3 coding sequence is TGCAGCGTTGTACGACAGAACACTGAAGCTTTCTTT.

The rearrangement links TRBV20-1 to TRBJ2-2; 8 bases line up with TRBD2. With 6 bases clipped from V and 10 bases from J, the junction kept 4 bases outside the gene matches. Germline CDR1 DFQATT, CDR2 SNEGSKA (reference sequence). The CDR3 spans 11 residues. The CDR3 DNA reads TGCAGTGCCCGGGGGGGGCAGGAGCTGTTTTTT. Residues: CSARGGQELFF.

J is TRBJ2-5 and V is TRBV9; TRBD2 aligns across 13 bases. Germline CDR1 reads SGDLS; CDR2 reads YYNGEE. V shed 0 bases and J 5 bases; nucleotides not matched to a gene: 4. The CDR3 consists of 16 residues. The CDR3 sequence: CASSVGLAGGGETQYF. DNA of the CDR3: TGTGCCAGCAGCGTAGGACTAGCGGGAGGTGGGGAGACCCAGTACTTC.

The chain joins TRBV29-1 to TRBJ2-6; D is ambiguous. CDR3 length equals 14 residues. Germline V gene sequence: CDR1 SQVTM, CDR2 ANQGSEA. With 3 bases removed from V and 0 bases from J, the gap between germline ends came to 6 bases. The CDR3 DNA is TGCAGCGTTGATGGGCTCTCTGGGGCCAACGTCCTGACTTTC. Residues: CSVDGLSGANVLTF. Based on the CDR3 plus reference TRBV29-1 and TRBJ2-6, the full variable domain is SAVISQKPSRDICQRGTSLTIQCQVDSQVTMMFWYRQQPGQSLTLIATANQGSEATYESGFVIDKFPISRPNLTFSTLTVSNMSPEDSSIYLCSVDGLSGANVLTFGAGSRLTVL.

The chain is built from TRBV28 and TRBJ2-7, with TRBD2 matching 11 bases. V trimming: 5 bases; J trimming: 4 bases; junction bases outside the gene matches: 4. CDR3 size: 14 residues. Germline values: CDR1 MDHEN, CDR2 SYDVKM. This chain's CDR3 is CASSKTSGMYEQYF. The CDR3 region has the DNA TGTGCCAGCAGTAAGACTAGCGGGATGTACGAGCAGTACTTC. Full variable domain (missing parts from reference TRBV28 and TRBJ2-7): DVKVTQSSRYLVKRTGEKVFLECVQDMDHENMFWYRQDPGLGLRLIYFSYDVKMKEKGDIPEGYSVSREKKERFSLILESASTNQTSMYLCASSKTSGMYEQYFGPGTRLTVT.

The chain employs TRBV4-1 and TRBJ2-2; D is possibly TRBD2 (5 bases). The CDR3 is made up of 16 amino acids. V was shortened by 0 bases and J by 4 bases, with 12 bases between the two germline ends. CDR1 and CDR2 from the germline V gene are MGHRA and YSYEKL. CDR3 bases: TGCGCCAGCAGCCAAGAACAGCGGTTTACCACCGGGGAGCTGTTTTTT. It yields the protein CASSQEQRFTTGELFF.

This clone appeared a few times. The J gene is TRBJ2-1, the V gene TRBV14; D is perhaps TRBD2 (6 bases). Per germline, CDR1 SGHDN and CDR2 FVKESK. Trimming took 3 bases from V and 2 from J, leaving 20 bases between them. There are 18 residues in the CDR3. In nucleotides, the CDR3 is TGTGCCAGCAGCCATACCATCTCCGCGGGGAGGACCTACAATGAGCAGTTCTTC. Translated, it gives CASSHTISAGRTYNEQFF.

V and J are TRBV5-1 and TRBJ1-1, with 7 bases fitting TRBD1. CDR3 length: 14 amino acids. V shed 0 bases, J shed 7 bases, and the junction held 6 bases outside the gene matches. Germline lookup yields CDR1 SGHRS and CDR2 YFSETQ. The CDR3 reads CASSLVQGPSEAFF. The CDR3 DNA reads TGCGCCAGCAGCTTGGTACAGGGGCCCAGTGAAGCTTTCTTT. The full variable domain, with the rest looked up from reference TRBV5-1 and TRBJ1-1, is KAGVTQTPRYLIKTRGQQVTLSCSPISGHRSVSWYQQTPGQGLQFLFEYFSETQRNKGNFPGRFSGRQFSNSRSEMNVSTLELGDSALYLCASSLVQGPSEAFFGQGTRLTVV.

The chain uses TRBV7-9 and TRBJ1-1, with a possible D match to TRBD1 (6 bases). Trimming stripped 4 bases from V and 2 bases from J, with 17 bases between. Looked up from germline, CDR1 is SEHNR and CDR2 is FQNEAQ (reference sequence). The CDR3 runs to 16 residues. CDR3 DNA sequence: TGTGCCAGCAGCTCCTTTGGTGGGGACACAAACACTGAAGCTTTCTTT. Protein product: CASSSFGGDTNTEAFF.

This clone was counted a few times. The J gene is TRBJ2-7, the V gene TRBV29-1, with 10 bases aligning to TRBD1. The V and J ends lost 2 bases and 2 bases, in that order; junction bases with no gene match: 12. Germline V CDR1 and CDR2: SQVTM, ANQGSEA. This CDR3 has 17 amino acids. For the CDR3, the DNA is TGCAGCGTTGAATTAAGGCGGTTTGGGACAGGGGCCTACGAGCAGTACTTC. The encoded protein is CSVELRRFGTGAYEQYF.

The CDR3 protein is CAISAASGVQETQYF. DNA for the CDR3: TGTGCCATCAGTGCCGCTAGCGGGGTCCAAGAGACCCAGTACTTC. The gene calls are TRBV10-3 and TRBJ2-5; 9 positions agree with TRBD2. Germline CDR1 and CDR2: ENHRY and SYGVKD. With 4 bases clipped from V and 1 base from J, the junction kept 4 bases outside the gene matches. The CDR3 has 15 amino acids.

This chain joins TRBV11-2 and TRBJ2-6; no reliable D call. The CDR3 runs 14 residues. Deletions cut 3 bases from V and 1 base from J, with 4 bases between. Germline V CDR1 and CDR2: SGHAT, FQNNGV. DNA of the CDR3: TGTGCCAGCAGCTTTAGTTCTGGGGCCAACGTCCTGACTTTC. Translated: CASSFSSGANVLTF. Filled out from reference TRBV11-2 and TRBJ2-6, the complete variable domain reads EAGVAQSPRYKIIEKRQSVAFWCNPISGHATLYWYQQILGQGPKLLIQFQNNGVVDDSQLPKDRFSAERLKGVDSTLKIQPAKLEDSAVYLCASSFSSGANVLTFGAGSRLTVL.